This passage covers 14 T cell receptor beta chains from one sample sequenced in a study of Ad26.COV2.S vaccination and SARS-CoV-2 variants. Some clones are missing from TCRdb's copy, which holds only in-frame ones; the method was immunoSEQ multiplex PCR. The sample includes around 500,000 clones, around 89% of them seen just once. Treatment given: around 19 received Ad26.COV2.S at low or high dose, single or two shots; five or six received placebo; per-sample allocation not given. At day 63 after the first vaccine or placebo injection, samples were drawn. Sequenced material: peripheral blood, taken in a trial of Ad26.COV2.S vaccine versus placebo. Receptors were obtained from a person between 18 and 65 years old who received the Ad26.COV2.S COVID-19 vaccine or a placebo.

The V gene is TRBV7-9, the J gene TRBJ2-3; D is uncertain. V was trimmed by 3 bases and J by 4 bases, leaving 8 bases between them. The CDR3 contains 13 residues. In germline, CDR1 is SEHNR, CDR2 FQNEAQ (reference sequence). CDR3 DNA: TGTGCCAGCAGCTTTCTGACTGCAGATACGCAGTATTTT. Encoded protein: CASSFLTADTQYF. Supplemented by reference TRBV7-9 and TRBJ2-3, the full variable domain reads DTGVSQNPRHKITKRGQNVTFRCDPISEHNRLYWYRQTLGQGPEFLTYFQNEAQLEKSRLLSDRFSAERPKGSFSTLEIQRTEQGDSAMYLCASSFLTADTQYFGPGTRLTVL.

This chain joins TRBV6-2 or TRBV6-3 and TRBJ2-1, with 9 bases aligning to TRBD2. This CDR3 contains 15 residues. V shed 6 bases and J 4 bases; nucleotides not matched to a gene: 7. Germline V gene lookup returns CDR1 MNHEY and CDR2 SVGEGT. The CDR3: CASSSWAGGYNEQFF. CDR3 bases: TGTGCCAGCAGCTCCTGGGCGGGGGGGTACAATGAGCAGTTCTTC.

This chain uses TRBV7-2 with TRBJ1-5; D remains ambiguous. Germline assignment: CDR1 SGHTA and CDR2 FQGNSA. The CDR3 contains 12 residues. Between the trimmed V and J ends, which lost 2 bases and 7 bases, there was a span of 6 bases. The CDR3 DNA is TGTGCCAGCAGCTTATATGCACAGCCCCAGCATTTT. This translates into CASSLYAQPQHF.

This clone showed up just a few times. This chain connects TRBV7-9 to TRBJ1-2; 7 positions agree with TRBD1. The CDR3 runs to 13 residues. Germline trimming cut 10 bases from V and 8 bases from J; bases unmatched to any gene: 13. Germline loops: CDR1 SEHNR, CDR2 FQNEAQ (reference sequence). The CDR3 sequence is CATGTEALGGYTF. The CDR3 DNA follows: TGTGCCACCGGGACAGAGGCCTTGGGGGGCTACACCTTC.

The chain employs TRBV4-1 and TRBJ2-7; 8 nucleotides align to TRBD1. The trim removed 0 bases at V and 5 bases at J, leaving 15 bases unmatched. Germline V gene data show CDR1 as MGHRA and CDR2 as YSYEKL. CDR3 length: 18 residues. CDR3 in DNA: TGCGCCAGCAGCCAAGATAGGGAGCCAGGGACAGGACCTAACGAGCAGTACTTC. Amino acids: CASSQDREPGTGPNEQYF.

The chain couples TRBV11-1 to TRBJ2-7; D call uncertain. Trimming removed 3 bases from V and 2 bases from J, with 8 bases in between. The CDR3 has 13 amino acids. Germline CDR1 reads SGHAT; CDR2 reads FQDESV (reference sequence). The CDR3 loop is CASSLIGTYEQYF. CDR3 coding DNA: TGTGCCAGCAGCTTGATAGGGACCTACGAGCAGTACTTC.

The CDR3 DNA reads TGTGCCAGCTCAACGAGGACAGCTAATGAAAAACTGTTTTTT. The encoded protein is CASSTRTANEKLFF. The chain couples TRBV18 to TRBJ1-4; TRBD1 might be the D (6 bases). This CDR3 has 14 amino acids. Trimming cost V 5 bases and J 3 bases, with 10 bases left between them. CDR1 is KGHSH and CDR2 is LQKENI in the germline V gene.

J is TRBJ1-2 and V is TRBV5-5, with D possibly TRBD1 on 6 matching bases. The CDR3 extends over 11 amino acids. Between the trimmed V and J ends, which lost 5 bases and 9 bases, there was a span of 11 bases. Germline V CDR1 and CDR2: SGHKS, YYEKEE (reference sequence). CDR3 sequence: CASRGGGSYTF. DNA of the CDR3: TGTGCCAGCAGGGGGGGCGGCAGCTACACCTTC. Variable domain in full (rest from reference TRBV5-5 and TRBJ1-2): DAGVTQSPTHLIKTRGQQVTLRCSPISGHKSVSWYQQVLGQGPQFIFQYYEKEERGRGNFPDRFSARQFPNYSSELNVNALLLGDSALYLCASRGGGSYTFGSGTRLTVV.

The chain links TRBV27 to TRBJ2-7, with TRBD2 as a possible D gene (6 bases). Germline V lookup: CDR1 MNHEY, CDR2 SMNVEV (reference sequence). This CDR3 has 16 amino acids. The V and J ends lost 0 bases and 2 bases respectively, with 14 bases between them. The CDR3 reads CASSLSAREAPYEQYF. CDR3 nucleotides: TGTGCCAGCAGTTTATCGGCCAGGGAGGCCCCCTACGAGCAGTACTTC.

The chain has TRBV30 and TRBJ1-6; D ambiguous. CDR3 length: 16 residues. CDR1 is GTSNPN, CDR2 SVGIG, per germline (reference sequence). V lost 0 bases, J lost 7 bases, and 16 bases lay in between. The CDR3 region has the DNA TGTGCCTGGAGTGTCTTAGGGTGGCAGGAAAATTCACCCCTCCACTTT. Protein: CAWSVLGWQENSPLHF.

The chain couples TRBV18 to TRBJ1-2; D possibly corresponds to TRBD1 (6 bases). V was cut by 1 base and J by 6 bases, with 30 bases left in between. The CDR3 spans 20 residues. Per germline, CDR1 KGHSH and CDR2 LQKENI. Here the CDR3 DNA reads TGTGCCAGCTCACCACTCTCGGATCCAGGGGCGAACGGCCGCCGTGATGGCTACACCTTC. Translating gives CASSPLSDPGANGRRDGYTF.

In this sample, this clone turned up a few times. The chain carries TRBV6-5 and TRBJ2-7, with TRBD2 as a possible D gene (6 bases). This CDR3 has 14 amino acids. Germline assignment: CDR1 MNHEY and CDR2 SVGAGI. With 5 bases removed from V and 5 bases from J, the gap between germline ends came to 16 bases. CDR3 in DNA: TGTGCCAGCAGTCCGCCCGGGACTCTCAACGAGCAGTACTTC. Encoded protein: CASSPPGTLNEQYF.

V is TRBV5-5 and J is TRBJ1-2; D not certain. V was shortened by 6 bases and J by 7 bases, with 10 bases between the two germline ends. Germline V gene data show CDR1 as SGHKS and CDR2 as YYEKEE (reference sequence). This CDR3 region has 11 residues. CDR3 DNA: TGTGCCAGCAACCAGGAAGGTGGCTACACCTTC. Amino acid sequence: CASNQEGGYTF. Full variable domain (missing parts from reference TRBV5-5 and TRBJ1-2): DAGVTQSPTHLIKTRGQQVTLRCSPISGHKSVSWYQQVLGQGPQFIFQYYEKEERGRGNFPDRFSARQFPNYSSELNVNALLLGDSALYLCASNQEGGYTFGSGTRLTVV.

The V and J genes are TRBV28 and TRBJ1-2, with unresolved D. Germline V gene sequence: CDR1 MDHEN, CDR2 SYDVKM. V lost 3 bases and J lost 8, with 10 bases in between. CDR3 length: 12 residues. The CDR3 DNA follows: TGTGCCAGCAGTTTCGGGAGCGCCGGCTACACCTTC. This encodes CASSFGSAGYTF.